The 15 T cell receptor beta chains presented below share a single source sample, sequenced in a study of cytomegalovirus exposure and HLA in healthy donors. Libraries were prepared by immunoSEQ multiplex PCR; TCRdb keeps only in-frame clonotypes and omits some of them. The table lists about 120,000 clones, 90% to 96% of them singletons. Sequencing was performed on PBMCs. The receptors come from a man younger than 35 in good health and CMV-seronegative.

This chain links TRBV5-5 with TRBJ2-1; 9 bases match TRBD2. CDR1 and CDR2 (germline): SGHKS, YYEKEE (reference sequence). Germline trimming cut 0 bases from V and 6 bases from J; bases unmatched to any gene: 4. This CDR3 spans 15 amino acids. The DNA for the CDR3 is TGTGCCAGCAGCTTGGGGCTAGCGGGGCCCAATGAGCAGTTCTTC. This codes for CASSLGLAGPNEQFF.

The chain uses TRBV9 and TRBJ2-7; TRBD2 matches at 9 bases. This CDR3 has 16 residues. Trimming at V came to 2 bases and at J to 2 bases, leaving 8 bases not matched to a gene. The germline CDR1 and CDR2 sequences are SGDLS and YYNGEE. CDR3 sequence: CASSVDSGSVAYEQYF. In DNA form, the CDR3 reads TGTGCCAGCAGCGTGGATAGCGGGAGCGTCGCCTACGAGCAGTACTTC.

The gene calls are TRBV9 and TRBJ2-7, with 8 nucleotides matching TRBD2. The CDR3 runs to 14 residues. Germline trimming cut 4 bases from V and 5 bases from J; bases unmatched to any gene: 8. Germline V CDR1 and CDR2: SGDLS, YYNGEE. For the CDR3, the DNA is TGTGCCAGCAGCCCGGGAGGGTTGAAGAACGAGCAGTACTTC. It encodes CASSPGGLKNEQYF.

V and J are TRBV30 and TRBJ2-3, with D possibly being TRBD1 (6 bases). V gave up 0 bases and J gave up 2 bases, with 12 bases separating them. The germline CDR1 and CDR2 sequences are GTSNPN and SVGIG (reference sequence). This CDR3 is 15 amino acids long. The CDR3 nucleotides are TGTGCCTGGAGTGTACAAGGGGGAATCACAGATACGCAGTATTTT. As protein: CAWSVQGGITDTQYF.

The CDR3 DNA reads as TGTGCCAGCAGCTTGGCCGGGACAGTCTCTGGAAACACCATATATTTT. Its translation: CASSLAGTVSGNTIYF. The chain links TRBV7-2 to TRBJ1-3; the match to TRBD1 covers 7 bases. Germline loops: CDR1 SGHTA, CDR2 FQGNSA. The CDR3 sequence is 16 residues long. Germline trimming cut 3 bases from V and 0 bases from J; bases unmatched to any gene: 5. The full variable domain, with the rest looked up from reference TRBV7-2 and TRBJ1-3, is GAGVSQSPSNKVTEKGKDVELRCDPISGHTALYWYRQSLGQGLEFLIYFQGNSAPDKSGLPSDRFSAERTGGSVSTLTIQRTQQEDSAVYLCASSLAGTVSGNTIYFGEGSWLTVV.

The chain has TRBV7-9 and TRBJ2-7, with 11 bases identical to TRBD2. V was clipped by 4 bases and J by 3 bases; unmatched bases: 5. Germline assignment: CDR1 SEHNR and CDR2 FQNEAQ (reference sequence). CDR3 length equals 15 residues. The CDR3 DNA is TGTGCCAGCAGCTACACGACTAGCGGGGTCTACGAGCAGTACTTC. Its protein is CASSYTTSGVYEQYF. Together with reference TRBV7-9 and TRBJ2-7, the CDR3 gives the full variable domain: DTGVSQNPRHKITKRGQNVTFRCDPISEHNRLYWYRQTLGQGPEFLTYFQNEAQLEKSRLLSDRFSAERPKGSFSTLEIQRTEQGDSAMYLCASSYTTSGVYEQYFGPGTRLTVT.

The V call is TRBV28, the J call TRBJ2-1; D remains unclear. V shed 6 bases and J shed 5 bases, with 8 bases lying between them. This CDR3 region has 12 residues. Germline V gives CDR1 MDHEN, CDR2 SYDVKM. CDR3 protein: CASSHTNNEQFF. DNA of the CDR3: TGTGCCAGCAGCCATACAAACAATGAGCAGTTCTTC.

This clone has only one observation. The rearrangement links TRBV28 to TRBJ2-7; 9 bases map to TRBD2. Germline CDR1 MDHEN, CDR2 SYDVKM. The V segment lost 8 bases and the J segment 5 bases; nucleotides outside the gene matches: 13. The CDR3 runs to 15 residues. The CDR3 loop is CASYSPMASGNEQYF. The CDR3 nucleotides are TGTGCCAGCTACTCCCCAATGGCTAGCGGGAACGAGCAGTACTTC.

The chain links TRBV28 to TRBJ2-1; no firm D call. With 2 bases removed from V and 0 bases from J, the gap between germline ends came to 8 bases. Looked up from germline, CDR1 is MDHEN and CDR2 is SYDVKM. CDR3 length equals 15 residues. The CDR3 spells CASSLRVSSYNEQFF. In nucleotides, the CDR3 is TGTGCCAGCAGTTTACGGGTCAGCTCCTACAATGAGCAGTTCTTC. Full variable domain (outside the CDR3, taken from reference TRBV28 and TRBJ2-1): DVKVTQSSRYLVKRTGEKVFLECVQDMDHENMFWYRQDPGLGLRLIYFSYDVKMKEKGDIPEGYSVSREKKERFSLILESASTNQTSMYLCASSLRVSSYNEQFFGPGTRLTVL.

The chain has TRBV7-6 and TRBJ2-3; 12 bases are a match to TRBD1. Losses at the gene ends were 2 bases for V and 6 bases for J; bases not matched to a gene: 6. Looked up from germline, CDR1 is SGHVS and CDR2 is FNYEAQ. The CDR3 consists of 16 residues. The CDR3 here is CASSLPGQGADDTQYF. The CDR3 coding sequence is TGTGCCAGCAGCTTACCGGGACAGGGGGCCGACGATACGCAGTATTTT.

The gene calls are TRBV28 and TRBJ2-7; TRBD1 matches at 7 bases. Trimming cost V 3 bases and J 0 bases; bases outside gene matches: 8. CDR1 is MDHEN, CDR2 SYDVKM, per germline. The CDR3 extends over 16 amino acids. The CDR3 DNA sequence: TGTGCCAGCAGTTTCGGGACAGCCTCGGTCTCCTACGAGCAGTACTTC. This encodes CASSFGTASVSYEQYF.

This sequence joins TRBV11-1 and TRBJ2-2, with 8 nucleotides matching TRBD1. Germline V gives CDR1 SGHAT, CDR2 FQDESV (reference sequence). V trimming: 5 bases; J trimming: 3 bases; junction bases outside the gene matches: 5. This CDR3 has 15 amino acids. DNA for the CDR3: TGTGCCAGCAGCCCCCAGGGGGCCCACACCGGGGAGCTGTTTTTT. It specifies CASSPQGAHTGELFF.

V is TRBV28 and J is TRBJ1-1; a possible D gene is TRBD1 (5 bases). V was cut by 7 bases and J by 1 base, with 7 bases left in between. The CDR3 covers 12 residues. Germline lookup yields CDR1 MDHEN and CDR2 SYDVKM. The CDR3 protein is CASTTGNTEAFF. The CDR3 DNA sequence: TGTGCCAGCACCACAGGGAACACTGAAGCTTTCTTT. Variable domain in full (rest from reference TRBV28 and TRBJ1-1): DVKVTQSSRYLVKRTGEKVFLECVQDMDHENMFWYRQDPGLGLRLIYFSYDVKMKEKGDIPEGYSVSREKKERFSLILESASTNQTSMYLCASTTGNTEAFFGQGTRLTVV.

The CDR3 is CASINDRAPETQYF. In DNA form, the CDR3 reads TGTGCCAGCATTAACGACAGGGCCCCAGAGACCCAGTACTTC. This chain joins TRBV6-5 and TRBJ2-5; 7 bases agree with TRBD1. With V trimmed by 7 bases and J by 4 bases, 9 bases remained unmatched. The CDR3 is 14 amino acids. Germline CDR1 reads MNHEY; CDR2 reads SVGAGI.

CDR3 coding DNA: TGTGCCTGGACGGGACAGGGAAGAGAAAAACTGTTTTTT. Residues: CAWTGQGREKLFF. This chain joins TRBV30 and TRBJ1-4; 9 bases match TRBD1. The CDR3 is 13 amino acids. Germline V gene lookup returns CDR1 GTSNPN and CDR2 SVGIG (reference sequence). V was pared by 4 bases and J by 8 bases, with 5 bases of the junction left unmatched.